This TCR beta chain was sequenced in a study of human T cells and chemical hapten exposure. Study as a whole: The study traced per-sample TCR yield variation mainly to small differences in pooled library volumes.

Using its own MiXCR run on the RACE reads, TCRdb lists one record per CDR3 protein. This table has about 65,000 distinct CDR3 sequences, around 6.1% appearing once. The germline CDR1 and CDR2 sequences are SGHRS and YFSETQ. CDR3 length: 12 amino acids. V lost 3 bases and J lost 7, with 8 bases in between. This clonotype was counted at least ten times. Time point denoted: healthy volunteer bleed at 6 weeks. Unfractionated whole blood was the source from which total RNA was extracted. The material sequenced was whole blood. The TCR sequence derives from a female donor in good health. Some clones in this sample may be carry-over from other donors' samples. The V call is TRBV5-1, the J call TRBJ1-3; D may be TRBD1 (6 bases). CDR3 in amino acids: CASSSTGNTIYF. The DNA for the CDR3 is TGCGCCAGCAGCTCAACAGGGAACACCATATATTTT.